A single sample gave rise to the 2 T cell receptor beta chains below, sequenced in a study of neoadjuvant anti-PD-1 for oral cavity cancer. Some clones are missing from TCRdb's copy, which holds only in-frame ones; the method was immunoSEQ multiplex PCR. Of about 15,000 clones listed, roughly two thirds were seen once; the top ten hold roughly 3.3%. Source: PBMCs, taken before nivolumab (anti-PD-1) treatment. The receptor source for this set is a person between 35 and 79 years old with oral cavity squamous cell carcinoma.

V usage is TRBV2 and J usage is TRBJ1-2, with D tentatively TRBD1 (5 bases). The length of the CDR3 is 13 residues. V was pared by 7 bases and J by 4 bases, with 13 bases between. Germline-derived CDR1 and CDR2 are SNHLY and FYNNEI. In nucleotides, the CDR3 is TGTGCCAGCACAACCGGGACGGCCTATGGCTACACCTTC. This encodes CASTTGTAYGYTF.

This chain uses TRBV7-6 with TRBJ2-6; D not resolved. The CDR3 spans 13 residues. Trimming pared 5 bases from V and 1 base from J, leaving 3 bases between. The V gene's germline CDR1 is SGHVS and CDR2 FNYEAQ. CDR3 in amino acids: CASSPSGANVLTF. In DNA form, the CDR3 reads TGTGCCAGCAGCCCTTCTGGGGCCAACGTCCTGACTTTC.